This T cell receptor (beta chain) was profiled in a study of shared clonotypes between healthy human individuals. Study overall: Every donor yielded three CD4 naive, three CD4 memory, two CD8 naive and one CD8 memory plate. General study findings and limits: Generation probabilities of non-shared clonotypes were lower (relative to those shared by all four donors).

Concerning this clone: No antigen is known for it.

CDR1 is SGHTA and CDR2 is FQGNSA in the germline V gene. The CDR3 extends over 14 amino acids. V gave up 2 bases and J gave up 5 bases, with 12 bases separating them. Sorted-subset replicate PCRs used 150 to 200 ng of genomic DNA. This amount corresponded to approximately 30,000 T cell genomes. Method: immunoSEQ multiplex PCR; TCRdb's copy keeps in-frame clones and lacks some. The data hold around 700,000 clones, with around 72% observed a single time. The clonotype was recovered from a woman aged 25 to 39 in good health. Sequencing input: memory CD4+ T cells sorted from blood. As for subset: CD45RA-negative fraction. The chain has TRBV7-2 and TRBJ2-5; D remains ambiguous. The CDR3 nucleotides read TGTGCCAGCAGCTTATTTGGGCAGCGCGAGACCCAGTACTTC. Encoded protein: CASSLFGQRETQYF.